This T cell receptor beta chain was retrieved from a study of cytomegalovirus exposure and HLA in healthy donors. Study-level information: An early data release held approximately 80 million unique TCRs from HLA-typed donors.

Findings and caveats of the study: Earlier analysis looked at TCR beta V segments, and most were productive about 87% or about 30% of the time.

This CDR3 region has 15 residues. V lost 2 bases and J lost 2, with 13 bases in between. Per the germline V gene, CDR1 is SGHRS and CDR2 is YFSETQ. This clone was seen a single time. The antigen is not known. With 60 Vbeta and 13 Jbeta primers, the PCR was carried out. Sequenced by immunoSEQ multiplex PCR; TCRdb stores in-frame clones only, minus some. Of some 130,000 clones listed, about three quarters are singletons. The sequence was collected from a woman between 35 and 50 years old in good health and CMV-seronegative. The rearrangement joins TRBV5-1 to TRBJ2-5; maybe TRBD1 (5 bases). Material: PBMCs. CDR3 in DNA: TGCGCCAGCAGCTTTGGGGCGTCTGATCAAGAGACCCAGTACTTC. It encodes CASSFGASDQETQYF.